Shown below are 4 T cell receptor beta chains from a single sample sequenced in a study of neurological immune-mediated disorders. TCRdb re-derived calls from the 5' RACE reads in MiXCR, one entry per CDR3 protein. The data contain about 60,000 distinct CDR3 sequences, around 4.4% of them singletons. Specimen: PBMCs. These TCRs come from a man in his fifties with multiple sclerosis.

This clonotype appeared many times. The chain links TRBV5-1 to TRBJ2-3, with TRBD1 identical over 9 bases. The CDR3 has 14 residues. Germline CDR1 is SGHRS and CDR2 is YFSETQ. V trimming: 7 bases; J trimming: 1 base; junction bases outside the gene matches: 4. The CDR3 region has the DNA TGCGCCAGCCAGCGGACAGGGGGCACAGATACGCAGTATTTT. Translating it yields CASQRTGGTDTQYF.

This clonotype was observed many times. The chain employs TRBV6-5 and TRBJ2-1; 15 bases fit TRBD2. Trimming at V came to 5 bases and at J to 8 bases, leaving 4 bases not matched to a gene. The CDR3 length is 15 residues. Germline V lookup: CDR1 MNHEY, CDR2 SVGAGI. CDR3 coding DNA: TGTGCCAGCAGTCGGACTAGCGGGGGGGCAGATGAGCAGTTCTTC. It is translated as CASSRTSGGADEQFF.

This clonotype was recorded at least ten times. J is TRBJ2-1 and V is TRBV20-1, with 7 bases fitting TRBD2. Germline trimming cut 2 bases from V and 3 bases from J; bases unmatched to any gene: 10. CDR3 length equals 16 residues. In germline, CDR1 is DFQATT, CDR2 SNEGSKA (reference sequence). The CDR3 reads CSARNPSSGNYNEQFF. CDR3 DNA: TGCAGTGCTAGAAACCCTTCCAGCGGGAACTACAATGAGCAGTTCTTC.

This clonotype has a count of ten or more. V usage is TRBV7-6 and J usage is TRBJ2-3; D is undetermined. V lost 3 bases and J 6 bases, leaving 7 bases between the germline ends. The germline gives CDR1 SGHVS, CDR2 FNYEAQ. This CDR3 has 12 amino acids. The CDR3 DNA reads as TGTGCCAGCAGCTTCGGCGGTGATACGCAGTATTTT. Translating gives CASSFGGDTQYF.